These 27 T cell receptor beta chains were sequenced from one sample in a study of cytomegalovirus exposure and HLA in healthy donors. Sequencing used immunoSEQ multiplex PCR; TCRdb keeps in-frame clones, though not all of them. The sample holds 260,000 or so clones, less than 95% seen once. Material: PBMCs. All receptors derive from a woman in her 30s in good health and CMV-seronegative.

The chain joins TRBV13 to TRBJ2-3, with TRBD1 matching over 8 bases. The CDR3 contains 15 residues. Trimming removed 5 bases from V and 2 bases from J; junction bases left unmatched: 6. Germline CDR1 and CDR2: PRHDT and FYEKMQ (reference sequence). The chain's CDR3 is CASSKRGQDTDTQYF. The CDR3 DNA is TGTGCCAGCAGCAAAAGGGGACAGGACACAGATACGCAGTATTTT.

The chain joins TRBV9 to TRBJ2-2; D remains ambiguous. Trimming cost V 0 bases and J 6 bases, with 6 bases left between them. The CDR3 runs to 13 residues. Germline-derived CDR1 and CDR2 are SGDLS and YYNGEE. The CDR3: CASSVVVPGELFF. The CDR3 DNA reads TGTGCCAGCAGCGTAGTGGTTCCCGGGGAGCTGTTTTTT.

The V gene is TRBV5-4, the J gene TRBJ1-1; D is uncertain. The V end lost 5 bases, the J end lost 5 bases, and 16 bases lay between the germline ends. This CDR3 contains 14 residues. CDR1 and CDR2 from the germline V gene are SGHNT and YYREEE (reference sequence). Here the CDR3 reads CASRSWGGGTEAFF. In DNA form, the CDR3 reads TGTGCCAGCAGGTCATGGGGAGGAGGGACTGAAGCTTTCTTT.

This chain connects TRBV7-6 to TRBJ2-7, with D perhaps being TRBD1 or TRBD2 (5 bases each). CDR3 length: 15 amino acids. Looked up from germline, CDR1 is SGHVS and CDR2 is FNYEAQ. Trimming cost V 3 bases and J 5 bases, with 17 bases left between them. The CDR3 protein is CASSFRYRGFHEQYF. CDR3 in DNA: TGTGCCAGCAGCTTTAGGTACCGGGGCTTCCACGAGCAGTACTTC.

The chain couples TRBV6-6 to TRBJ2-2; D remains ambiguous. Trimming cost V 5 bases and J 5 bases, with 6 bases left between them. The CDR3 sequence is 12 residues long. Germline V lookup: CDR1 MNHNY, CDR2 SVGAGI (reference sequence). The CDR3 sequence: CASSQRTGELFF. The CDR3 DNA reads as TGTGCCAGCAGTCAGCGAACCGGGGAGCTGTTTTTT.

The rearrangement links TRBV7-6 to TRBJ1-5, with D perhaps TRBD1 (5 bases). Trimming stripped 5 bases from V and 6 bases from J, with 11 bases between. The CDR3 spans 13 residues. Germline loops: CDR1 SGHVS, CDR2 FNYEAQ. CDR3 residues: CASSSTGGQPQHF. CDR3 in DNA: TGTGCCAGCAGCAGCACTGGGGGTCAGCCCCAGCATTTT.

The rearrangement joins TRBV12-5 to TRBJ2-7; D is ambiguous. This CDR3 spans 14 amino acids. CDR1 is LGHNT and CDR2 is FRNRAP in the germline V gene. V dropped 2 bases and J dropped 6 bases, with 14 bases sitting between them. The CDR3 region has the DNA TGTGCTAGTGGTTTGTCATTAGGAGCAGGCGAGCAGTACTTC. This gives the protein CASGLSLGAGEQYF. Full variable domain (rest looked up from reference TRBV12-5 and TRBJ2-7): DARVTQTPRHKVTEMGQEVTMRCQPILGHNTVFWYRQTMMQGLELLAYFRNRAPLDDSGMPKDRFSAEMPDATLATLKIQPSEPRDSAVYFCASGLSLGAGEQYFGPGTRLTVT.

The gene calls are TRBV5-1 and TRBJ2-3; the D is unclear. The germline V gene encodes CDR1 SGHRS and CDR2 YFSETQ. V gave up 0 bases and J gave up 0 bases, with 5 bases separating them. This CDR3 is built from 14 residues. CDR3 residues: CASSLETSTDTQYF. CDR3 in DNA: TGCGCCAGCAGCTTGGAGACCAGCACAGATACGCAGTATTTT.

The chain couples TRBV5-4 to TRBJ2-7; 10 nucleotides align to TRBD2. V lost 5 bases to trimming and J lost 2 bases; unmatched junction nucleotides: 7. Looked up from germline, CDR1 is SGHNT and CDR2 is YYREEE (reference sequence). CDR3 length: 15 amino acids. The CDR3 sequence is CASRLGTSATYEQYF. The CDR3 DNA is TGTGCCAGCAGACTGGGGACTAGCGCTACCTACGAGCAGTACTTC.

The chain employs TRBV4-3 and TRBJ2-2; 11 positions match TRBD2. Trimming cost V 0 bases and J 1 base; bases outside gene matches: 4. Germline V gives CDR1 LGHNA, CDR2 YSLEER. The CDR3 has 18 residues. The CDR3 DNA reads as TGCGCCAGCAGCCAAGACCTTACTAGCGGGAGGAACACCGGGGAGCTGTTTTTT. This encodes CASSQDLTSGRNTGELFF.

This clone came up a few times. CDR3 sequence reads: CAIKPGESACTQPQHF. As DNA, the CDR3 is TGTGCCATTAAGCCCGGGGAGAGCGCCTGCACTCAGCCCCAGCATTTT. The chain is built from TRBV6-4 and TRBJ1-5; D gene uncertain. In germline, CDR1 is MRHNA, CDR2 SNTAGT. This CDR3 is 16 amino acids long. V shed 10 bases and J shed 6 bases, with 25 bases lying between them.

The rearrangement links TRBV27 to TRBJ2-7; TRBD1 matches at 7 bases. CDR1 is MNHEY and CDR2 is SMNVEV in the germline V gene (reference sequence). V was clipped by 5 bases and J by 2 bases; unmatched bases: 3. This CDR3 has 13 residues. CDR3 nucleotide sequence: TGTGCCAGCAGTACAGGGGACACCTACGAGCAGTACTTC. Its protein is CASSTGDTYEQYF.

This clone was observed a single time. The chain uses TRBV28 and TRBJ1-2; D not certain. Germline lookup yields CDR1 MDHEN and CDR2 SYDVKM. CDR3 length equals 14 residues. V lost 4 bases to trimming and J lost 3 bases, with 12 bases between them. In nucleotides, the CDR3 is TGTGCCAGCAGTTCGTGGCCCATGGACTATGGCTACACCTTC. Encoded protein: CASSSWPMDYGYTF.

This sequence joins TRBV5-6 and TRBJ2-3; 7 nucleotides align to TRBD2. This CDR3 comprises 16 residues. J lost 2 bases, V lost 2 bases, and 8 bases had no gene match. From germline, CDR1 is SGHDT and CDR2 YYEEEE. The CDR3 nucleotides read TGTGCCAGCAGCTTCTGGGCTAGCGGAAACACAGATACGCAGTATTTT. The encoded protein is CASSFWASGNTDTQYF.

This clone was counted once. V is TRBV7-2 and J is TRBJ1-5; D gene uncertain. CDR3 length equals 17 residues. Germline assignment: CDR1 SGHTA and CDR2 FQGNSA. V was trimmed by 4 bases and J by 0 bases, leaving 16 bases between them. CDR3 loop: CASSSKREVNSNQPQHF. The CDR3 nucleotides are TGTGCCAGCAGCTCCAAGAGGGAGGTTAATAGCAATCAGCCCCAGCATTTT. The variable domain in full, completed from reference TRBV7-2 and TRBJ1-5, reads GAGVSQSPSNKVTEKGKDVELRCDPISGHTALYWYRQSLGQGLEFLIYFQGNSAPDKSGLPSDRFSAERTGGSVSTLTIQRTQQEDSAVYLCASSSKREVNSNQPQHFGDGTRLSIL.

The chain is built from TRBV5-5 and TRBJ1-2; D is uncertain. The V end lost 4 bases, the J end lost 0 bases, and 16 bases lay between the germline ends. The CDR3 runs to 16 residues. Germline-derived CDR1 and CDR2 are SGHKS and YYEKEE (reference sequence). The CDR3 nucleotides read TGTGCCAGCAGCGCCGGCCGCACGGATTCTAACTATGGCTACACCTTC. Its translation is CASSAGRTDSNYGYTF.

Written as DNA, the CDR3 is TGTGCCAGCAAATTAGTTGGTACCGGGGAGCTGTTTTTT. It translates to CASKLVGTGELFF. The V gene is TRBV28, the J gene TRBJ2-2; the D is unclear. Germline CDR1 reads MDHEN; CDR2 reads SYDVKM. This CDR3 is built from 13 residues. Trimming removed 7 bases at V and 5 bases at J, with 11 bases between.

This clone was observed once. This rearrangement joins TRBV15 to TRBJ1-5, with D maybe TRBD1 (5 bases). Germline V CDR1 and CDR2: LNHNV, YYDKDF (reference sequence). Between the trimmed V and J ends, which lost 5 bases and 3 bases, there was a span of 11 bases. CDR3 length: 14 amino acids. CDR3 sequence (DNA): TGTGCCACCAGCTACACAGGCCCCAATCAGCCCCAGCATTTT. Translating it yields CATSYTGPNQPQHF.

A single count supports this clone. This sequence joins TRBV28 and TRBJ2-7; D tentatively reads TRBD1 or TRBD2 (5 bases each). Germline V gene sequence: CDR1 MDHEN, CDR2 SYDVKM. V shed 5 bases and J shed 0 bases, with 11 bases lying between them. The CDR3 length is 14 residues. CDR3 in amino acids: CASSQWDGSYEQYF. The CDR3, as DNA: TGTGCCAGCAGTCAATGGGACGGCTCCTACGAGCAGTACTTC.

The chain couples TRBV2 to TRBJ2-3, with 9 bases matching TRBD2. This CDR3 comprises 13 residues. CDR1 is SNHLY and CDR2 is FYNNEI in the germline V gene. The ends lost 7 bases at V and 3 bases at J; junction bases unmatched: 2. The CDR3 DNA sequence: TGTGCCAGCATGAGCGGGAGGACAGATACGCAGTATTTT. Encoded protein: CASMSGRTDTQYF.

CDR3 coding DNA: TGCGCCAGCAGCTTGGAGGGTTGGGGCACAGATACGCAGTATTTT. This encodes CASSLEGWGTDTQYF. The gene calls are TRBV5-1 and TRBJ2-3, with D unclear. Trimming stripped 0 bases from V and 1 base from J, with 9 bases between. In germline, CDR1 is SGHRS, CDR2 YFSETQ. The CDR3 extends over 15 amino acids.

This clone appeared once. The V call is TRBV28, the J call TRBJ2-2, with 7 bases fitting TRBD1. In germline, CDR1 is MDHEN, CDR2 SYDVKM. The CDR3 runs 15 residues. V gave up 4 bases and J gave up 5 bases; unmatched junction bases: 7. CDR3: CASSYGGQTTGELFF. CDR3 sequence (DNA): TGTGCCAGCAGTTATGGGGGACAGACTACCGGGGAGCTGTTTTTT.

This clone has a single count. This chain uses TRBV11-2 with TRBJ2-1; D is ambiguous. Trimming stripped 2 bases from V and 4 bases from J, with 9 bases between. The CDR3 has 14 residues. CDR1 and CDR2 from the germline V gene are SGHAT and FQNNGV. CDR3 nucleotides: TGTGCCAGCAGCTTAATATTGGGATACAATGAGCAGTTCTTC. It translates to CASSLILGYNEQFF.

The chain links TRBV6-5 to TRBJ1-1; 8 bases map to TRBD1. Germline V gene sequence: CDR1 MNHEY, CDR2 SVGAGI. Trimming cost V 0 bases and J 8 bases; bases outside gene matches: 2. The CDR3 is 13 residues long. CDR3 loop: CASSYSRTGEAFF. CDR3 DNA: TGTGCCAGCAGTTACTCTCGGACAGGGGAAGCTTTCTTT.

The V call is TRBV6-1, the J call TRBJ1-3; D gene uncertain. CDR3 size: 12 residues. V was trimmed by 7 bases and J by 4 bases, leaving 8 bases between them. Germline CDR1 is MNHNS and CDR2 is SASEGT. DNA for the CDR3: TGTGCCAGCACCGTTTCCGGAAACACCATATATTTT. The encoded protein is CASTVSGNTIYF.

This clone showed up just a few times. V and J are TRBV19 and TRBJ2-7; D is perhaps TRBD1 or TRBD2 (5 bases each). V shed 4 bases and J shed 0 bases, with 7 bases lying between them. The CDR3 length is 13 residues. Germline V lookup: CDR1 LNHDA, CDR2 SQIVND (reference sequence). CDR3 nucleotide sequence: TGTGCCAGTAGTACCGGGACCTCCTACGAGCAGTACTTC. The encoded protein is CASSTGTSYEQYF.

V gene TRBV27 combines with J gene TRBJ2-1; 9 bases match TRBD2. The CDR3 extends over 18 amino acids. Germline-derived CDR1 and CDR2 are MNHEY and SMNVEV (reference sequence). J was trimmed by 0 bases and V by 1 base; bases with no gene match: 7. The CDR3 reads CASSLLRLAAPSYNEQFF. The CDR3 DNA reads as TGTGCCAGCAGTTTATTAAGACTAGCGGCCCCCTCCTACAATGAGCAGTTCTTC.